These 7 T cell receptor beta chains were all obtained from the same sample, sequenced in a study of T cells in Graves' hyperthyroidism and ophthalmopathy. RNA transcripts gave rise to amplified TCR beta CDR3 regions. The HTBI primer set drove a first-round RT-PCR of the TCR CDR3. TCRdb reprocessed the multiplex PCR reads with MiXCR, giving one entry per CDR3 protein. The profile covers hundreds of thousands of distinct CDR3 sequences, with over 35% appearing a single time and about 8.9% taken by the ten largest. The source material was blood. These receptors were taken from a man aged 18-30 years with Graves' hyperthyroidism.

This clonotype was observed at least ten times. The V and J genes are TRBV7-2 and TRBJ2-7; 7 bases align to TRBD1. CDR1 SGHTA and CDR2 FQGNSA come from the germline V gene. This CDR3 has 13 residues. The trim removed 4 bases at V and 6 bases at J, leaving 6 bases unmatched. The CDR3 DNA reads as TGTGCCAGCAGCTCACGACAGGGCGGCGAGCAGTACTTC. Protein product: CASSSRQGGEQYF.

This clonotype has at least ten counts. This chain links TRBV7-2 with TRBJ2-6; the D gene is possibly TRBD1 (5 bases). CDR3 length equals 16 residues. V gave up 3 bases and J gave up 0 bases, with 9 bases separating them. Per the germline V gene, CDR1 is SGHTA and CDR2 is FQGNSA. In DNA, the CDR3 is TGTGCCAGCAGCTTCGACAGCTACTCTGGGGCCAACGTCCTGACTTTC. It encodes CASSFDSYSGANVLTF.

The sample holds many counts of this clonotype. This chain links TRBV20-1 with TRBJ1-4; TRBD1 matches 7 bases. The CDR3 runs to 13 residues. CDR1 and CDR2 (germline): DFQATT, SNEGSKA (reference sequence). Trimming took 7 bases from V and 6 from J; bases not matched to a gene: 8. CDR3 residues: CSVPDRADEKLFF. CDR3 nucleotide sequence: TGCAGTGTTCCCGACAGGGCAGATGAAAAACTGTTTTTT.

The table lists this clonotype with many counts. The V and J genes are TRBV7-9 and TRBJ1-3; D gene unclear. Trimming cost V 5 bases and J 0 bases, with 8 bases left between them. This CDR3 has 14 amino acids. From germline, CDR1 is SEHNR and CDR2 FQNEAQ (reference sequence). The CDR3 is CASSLDYSGNTIYF. As DNA, the CDR3 is TGTGCCAGCAGCCTGGACTACTCTGGAAACACCATATATTTT.

Points on this clonotype: Here the CDR3 omits its conserved ending phenylalanine or tryptophan, so a read error is the likely source. This chain links TRBV6-5 with TRBJ1-1; D gene unclear. This CDR3 region has 13 residues. The V end lost 4 bases, the J end lost 0 bases, and 6 bases lay between the germline ends. Germline CDR1 is MNHEY and CDR2 is SVGAGI. The CDR3 loop reads CASSLDVNTEAFL. As DNA, the CDR3 is TGTGCCAGCAGTTTGGACGTGAACACTGAAGCTTTCCTT.

Many counts were recorded for this clonotype. V is TRBV2 and J is TRBJ1-1; 11 nucleotides align to TRBD1. This CDR3 contains 15 residues. Germline CDR1 SNHLY, CDR2 FYNNEI. The J segment lost 3 bases and the V segment lost 11 bases, leaving 11 bases of the junction unmatched. The CDR3 nucleotides are TGTGCCGGCCGAGGACAGGGGGCTGGGGACACTGAAGCTTTCTTT. Translating gives CAGRGQGAGDTEAFF.

A remark on this clonotype: A junction boundary mismatches the germline segment, possibly from a read error. J is TRBJ1-4 and V is TRBV5-5; the D gene is possibly TRBD1 (5 bases). Germline V lookup: CDR1 SGHKS, CDR2 YYEKEE (reference sequence). The CDR3 extends over 14 amino acids. The CDR3 region has the DNA TGCGCCAGCAGTCCGGGACCCCCAAGCCCCCAACTGTTTTTT. Protein: CASSPGPPSPQLFF.